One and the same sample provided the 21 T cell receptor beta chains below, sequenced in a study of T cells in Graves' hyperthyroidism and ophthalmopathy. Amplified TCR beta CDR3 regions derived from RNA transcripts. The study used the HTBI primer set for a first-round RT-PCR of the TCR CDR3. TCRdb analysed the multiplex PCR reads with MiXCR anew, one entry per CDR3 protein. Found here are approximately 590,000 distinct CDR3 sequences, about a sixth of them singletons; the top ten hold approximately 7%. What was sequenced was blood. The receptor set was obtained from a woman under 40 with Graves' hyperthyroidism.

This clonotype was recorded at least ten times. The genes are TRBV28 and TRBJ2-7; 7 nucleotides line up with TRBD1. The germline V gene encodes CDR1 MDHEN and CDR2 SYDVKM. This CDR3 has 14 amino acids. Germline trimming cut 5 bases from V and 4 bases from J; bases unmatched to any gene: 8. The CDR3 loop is CASSVGTEAYEQYF. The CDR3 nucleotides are TGTGCCAGCAGTGTCGGGACAGAAGCGTACGAGCAGTACTTC.

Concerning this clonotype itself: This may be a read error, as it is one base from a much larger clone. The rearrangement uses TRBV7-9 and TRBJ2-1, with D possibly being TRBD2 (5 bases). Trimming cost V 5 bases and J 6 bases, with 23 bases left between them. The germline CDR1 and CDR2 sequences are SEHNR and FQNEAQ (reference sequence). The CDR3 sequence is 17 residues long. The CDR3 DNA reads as TGTGCCAGCAGCCCGCGGACTCGCGGAGCCCCCAGCAATGAGCAGTTCTTC. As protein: CASSPRTRGAPSNEQFF.

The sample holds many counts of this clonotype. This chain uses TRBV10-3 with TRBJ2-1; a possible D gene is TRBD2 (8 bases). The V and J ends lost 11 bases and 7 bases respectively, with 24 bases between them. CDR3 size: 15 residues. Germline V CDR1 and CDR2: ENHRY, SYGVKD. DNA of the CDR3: TGTGCCTCGGGCAGGGGGATAGCGGGGAAGAATGAGCAGTTCTTC. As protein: CASGRGIAGKNEQFF.

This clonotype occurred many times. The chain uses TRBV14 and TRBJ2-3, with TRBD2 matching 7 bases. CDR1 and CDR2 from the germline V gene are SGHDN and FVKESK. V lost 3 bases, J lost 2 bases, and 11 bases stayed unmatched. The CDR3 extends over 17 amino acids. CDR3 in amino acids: CASSQAIPGLPTDTQYF. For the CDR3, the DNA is TGTGCCAGCAGCCAGGCAATTCCGGGACTACCCACAGATACGCAGTATTTT.

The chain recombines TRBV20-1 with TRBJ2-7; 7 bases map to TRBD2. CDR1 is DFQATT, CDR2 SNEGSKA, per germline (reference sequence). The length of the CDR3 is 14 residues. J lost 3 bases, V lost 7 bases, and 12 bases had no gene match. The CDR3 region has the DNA TGCAGTGGGGACTATCCGGAGAATCACTACGAGCAGTACTTC. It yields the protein CSGDYPENHYEQYF.

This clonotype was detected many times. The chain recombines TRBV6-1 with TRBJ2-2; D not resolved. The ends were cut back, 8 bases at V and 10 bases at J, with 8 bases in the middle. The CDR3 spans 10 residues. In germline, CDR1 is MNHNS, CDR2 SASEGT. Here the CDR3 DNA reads TGTGCCAGCGGGTTTGTGGAGCTGTTTTTT. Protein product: CASGFVELFF.

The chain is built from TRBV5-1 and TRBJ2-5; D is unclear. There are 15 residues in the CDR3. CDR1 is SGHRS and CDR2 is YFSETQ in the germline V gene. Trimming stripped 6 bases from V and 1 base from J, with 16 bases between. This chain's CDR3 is CASTNRPAAQETQYF. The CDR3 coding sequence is TGCGCCAGCACCAACCGTCCGGCGGCCCAAGAGACCCAGTACTTC.

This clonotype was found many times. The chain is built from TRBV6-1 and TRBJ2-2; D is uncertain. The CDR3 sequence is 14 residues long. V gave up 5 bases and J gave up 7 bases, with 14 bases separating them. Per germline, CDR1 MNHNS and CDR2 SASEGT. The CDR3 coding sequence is TGTGCCAGCAGTCCGTCAGCTACTAACGGGGAGCTGTTTTTT. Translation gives CASSPSATNGELFF.

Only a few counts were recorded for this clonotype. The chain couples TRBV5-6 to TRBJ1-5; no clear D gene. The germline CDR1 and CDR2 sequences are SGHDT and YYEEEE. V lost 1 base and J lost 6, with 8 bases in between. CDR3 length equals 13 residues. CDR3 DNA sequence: TGTGCCAGCAGCTTGCAGGATGTTCAGCCCCAGCATTTT. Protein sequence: CASSLQDVQPQHF.

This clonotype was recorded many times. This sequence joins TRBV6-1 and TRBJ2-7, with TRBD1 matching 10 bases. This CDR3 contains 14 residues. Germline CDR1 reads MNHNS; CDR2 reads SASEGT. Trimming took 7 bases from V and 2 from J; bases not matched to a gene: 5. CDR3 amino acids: CASNMDRGAYEQYF. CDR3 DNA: TGTGCCAGCAATATGGACAGGGGGGCCTACGAGCAGTACTTC.

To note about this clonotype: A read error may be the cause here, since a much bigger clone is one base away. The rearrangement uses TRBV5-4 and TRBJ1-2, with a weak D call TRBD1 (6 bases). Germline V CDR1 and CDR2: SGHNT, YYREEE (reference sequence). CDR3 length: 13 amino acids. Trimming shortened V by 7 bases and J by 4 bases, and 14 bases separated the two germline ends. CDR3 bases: TGTGCCAGCGGCAGCGACAGGTTCTATGGCTACACCTTC. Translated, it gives CASGSDRFYGYTF.

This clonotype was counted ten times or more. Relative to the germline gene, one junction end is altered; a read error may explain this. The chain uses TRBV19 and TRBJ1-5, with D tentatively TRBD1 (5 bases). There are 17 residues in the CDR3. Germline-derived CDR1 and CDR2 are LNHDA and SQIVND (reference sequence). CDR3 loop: CASDGGSDGPVNRPQHF. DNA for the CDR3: TGTGCCTCAGATGGGGGTTCGGATGGCCCTGTGAATCGGCCCCAGCATTTT.

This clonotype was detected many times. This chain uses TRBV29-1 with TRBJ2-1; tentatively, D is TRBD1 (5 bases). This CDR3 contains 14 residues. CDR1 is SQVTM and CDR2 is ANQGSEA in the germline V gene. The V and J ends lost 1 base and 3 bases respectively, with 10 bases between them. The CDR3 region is CSVEAGAFYNEQFF. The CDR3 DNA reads TGCAGCGTTGAAGCTGGGGCTTTCTACAATGAGCAGTTCTTC.

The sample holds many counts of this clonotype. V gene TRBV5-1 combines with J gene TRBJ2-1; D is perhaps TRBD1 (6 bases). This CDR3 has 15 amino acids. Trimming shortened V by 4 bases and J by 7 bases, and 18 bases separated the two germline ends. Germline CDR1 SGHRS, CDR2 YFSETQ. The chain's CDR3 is CASSDDRSGRNEQFF. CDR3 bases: TGCGCCAGCAGCGACGACAGGAGCGGACGGAATGAGCAGTTCTTC.

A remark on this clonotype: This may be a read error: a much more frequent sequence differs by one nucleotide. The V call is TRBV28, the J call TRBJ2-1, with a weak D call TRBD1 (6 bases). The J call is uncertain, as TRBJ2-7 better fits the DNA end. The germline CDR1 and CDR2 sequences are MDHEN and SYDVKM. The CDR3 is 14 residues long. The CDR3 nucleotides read TGTGCCAGCAGACCAACAGGGTCCTACAATGAGCAGTACTTC. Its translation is CASRPTGSYNEQYF.

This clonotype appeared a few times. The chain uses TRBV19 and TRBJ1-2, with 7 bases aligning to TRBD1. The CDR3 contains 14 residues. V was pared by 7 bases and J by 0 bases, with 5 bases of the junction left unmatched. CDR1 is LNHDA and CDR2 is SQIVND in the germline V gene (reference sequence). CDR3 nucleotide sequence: TGTGCCAGTAATCGGGACAGCTCTAACTATGGCTACACCTTC. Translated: CASNRDSSNYGYTF.

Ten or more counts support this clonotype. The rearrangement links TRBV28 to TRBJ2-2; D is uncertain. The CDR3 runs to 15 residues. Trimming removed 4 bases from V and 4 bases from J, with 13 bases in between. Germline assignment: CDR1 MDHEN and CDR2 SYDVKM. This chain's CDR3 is CASSSRLGSTGELFF. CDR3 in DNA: TGTGCCAGCAGTTCCCGCCTAGGTAGCACCGGGGAGCTGTTTTTT.

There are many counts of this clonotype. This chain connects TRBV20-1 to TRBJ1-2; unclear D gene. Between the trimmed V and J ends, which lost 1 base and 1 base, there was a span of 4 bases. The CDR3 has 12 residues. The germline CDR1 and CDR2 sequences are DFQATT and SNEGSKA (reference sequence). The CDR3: CSARGGNYGYTF. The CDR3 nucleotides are TGCAGTGCTAGAGGAGGTAACTATGGCTACACCTTC.

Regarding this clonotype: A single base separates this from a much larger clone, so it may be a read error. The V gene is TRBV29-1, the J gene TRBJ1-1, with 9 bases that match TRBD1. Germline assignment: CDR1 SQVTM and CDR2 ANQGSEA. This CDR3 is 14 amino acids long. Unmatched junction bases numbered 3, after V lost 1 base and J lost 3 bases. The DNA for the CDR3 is TGCAGCGTTGAAGGTCGGACAGGGGACACTGAAGCTTTCTTT. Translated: CSVEGRTGDTEAFF.

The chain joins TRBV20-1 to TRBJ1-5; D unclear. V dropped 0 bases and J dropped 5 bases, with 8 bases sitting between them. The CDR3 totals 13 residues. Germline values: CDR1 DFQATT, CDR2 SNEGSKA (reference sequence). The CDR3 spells CSARDSEHQPQHF. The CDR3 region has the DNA TGCAGTGCTAGAGATTCGGAGCATCAGCCCCAGCATTTT.

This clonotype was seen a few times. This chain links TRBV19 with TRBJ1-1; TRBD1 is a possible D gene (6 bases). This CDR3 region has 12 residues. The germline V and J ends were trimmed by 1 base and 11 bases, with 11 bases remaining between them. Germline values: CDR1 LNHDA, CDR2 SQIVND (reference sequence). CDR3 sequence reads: CASSIGGQAAFF. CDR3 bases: TGTGCCAGTAGTATAGGGGGACAAGCGGCTTTCTTT.